One sample yielded the 5 T cell receptor beta chains listed below, sequenced in a study of ipilimumab plus nivolumab after autologous stem cell transplantation. TCRdb's table, derived via immunoSEQ multiplex PCR, lists solely in-frame clones and lacks some. In the table there are approximately 84,000 clones, 83% of which are singletons. Sequencing was performed on PBMCs, taken in a trial of ipilimumab plus nivolumab as post-transplant consolidation. These receptor sequences come from a male donor with diffuse large B-cell lymphoma.

V is TRBV11-1 and J is TRBJ2-3; D might be TRBD1 (5 bases). This CDR3 has 14 residues. The germline V gene encodes CDR1 SGHAT and CDR2 FQDESV (reference sequence). With 4 bases removed from V and 0 bases from J, the gap between germline ends came to 8 bases. The CDR3 sequence: CASSSQGSTDTQYF. CDR3 in DNA: TGTGCCAGCAGCTCCCAGGGAAGCACAGATACGCAGTATTTT.

The chain couples TRBV5-5 to TRBJ1-5, with D maybe TRBD1 (6 bases). The V gene's germline CDR1 is SGHKS and CDR2 YYEKEE (reference sequence). V was pared by 4 bases and J by 3 bases, with 11 bases between. The CDR3 extends over 14 amino acids. The CDR3 reads CASSHGQNNQPQHF. In DNA, the CDR3 is TGTGCCAGCAGCCACGGACAGAACAATCAGCCCCAGCATTTT.

The gene calls are TRBV18 and TRBJ2-1; a possible D gene is TRBD2 (5 bases). CDR1 and CDR2 (germline): KGHSH, LQKENI. The V gene lost 3 bases and the J gene lost 8 bases, with 20 bases spanning the gap. The CDR3 contains 16 residues. CDR3 nucleotide sequence: TGTGCCAGCTCACCCCCCGGATGGACTCCGCGGGATGAGCAGTTCTTC. It codes for CASSPPGWTPRDEQFF.

The V gene is TRBV19, the J gene TRBJ2-4; 7 bases are a match to TRBD2. V shed 5 bases, J shed 2 bases, and the junction held 9 bases outside the gene matches. This CDR3 contains 16 residues. CDR1 LNHDA and CDR2 SQIVND come from the germline V gene (reference sequence). The DNA for the CDR3 is TGTGCCAGTAGTGAGACTAGCCGAGGGTCCAAAAACATTCAGTACTTC. This encodes CASSETSRGSKNIQYF.

The rearrangement uses TRBV10-3 and TRBJ2-7; no clear D. V shed 0 bases and J shed 3 bases, with 3 bases lying between them. In germline, CDR1 is ENHRY, CDR2 SYGVKD. The CDR3 length is 12 residues. CDR3 sequence reads: CAISESDYEQYF. In DNA, the CDR3 is TGTGCCATCAGTGAGTCGGACTACGAGCAGTACTTC.